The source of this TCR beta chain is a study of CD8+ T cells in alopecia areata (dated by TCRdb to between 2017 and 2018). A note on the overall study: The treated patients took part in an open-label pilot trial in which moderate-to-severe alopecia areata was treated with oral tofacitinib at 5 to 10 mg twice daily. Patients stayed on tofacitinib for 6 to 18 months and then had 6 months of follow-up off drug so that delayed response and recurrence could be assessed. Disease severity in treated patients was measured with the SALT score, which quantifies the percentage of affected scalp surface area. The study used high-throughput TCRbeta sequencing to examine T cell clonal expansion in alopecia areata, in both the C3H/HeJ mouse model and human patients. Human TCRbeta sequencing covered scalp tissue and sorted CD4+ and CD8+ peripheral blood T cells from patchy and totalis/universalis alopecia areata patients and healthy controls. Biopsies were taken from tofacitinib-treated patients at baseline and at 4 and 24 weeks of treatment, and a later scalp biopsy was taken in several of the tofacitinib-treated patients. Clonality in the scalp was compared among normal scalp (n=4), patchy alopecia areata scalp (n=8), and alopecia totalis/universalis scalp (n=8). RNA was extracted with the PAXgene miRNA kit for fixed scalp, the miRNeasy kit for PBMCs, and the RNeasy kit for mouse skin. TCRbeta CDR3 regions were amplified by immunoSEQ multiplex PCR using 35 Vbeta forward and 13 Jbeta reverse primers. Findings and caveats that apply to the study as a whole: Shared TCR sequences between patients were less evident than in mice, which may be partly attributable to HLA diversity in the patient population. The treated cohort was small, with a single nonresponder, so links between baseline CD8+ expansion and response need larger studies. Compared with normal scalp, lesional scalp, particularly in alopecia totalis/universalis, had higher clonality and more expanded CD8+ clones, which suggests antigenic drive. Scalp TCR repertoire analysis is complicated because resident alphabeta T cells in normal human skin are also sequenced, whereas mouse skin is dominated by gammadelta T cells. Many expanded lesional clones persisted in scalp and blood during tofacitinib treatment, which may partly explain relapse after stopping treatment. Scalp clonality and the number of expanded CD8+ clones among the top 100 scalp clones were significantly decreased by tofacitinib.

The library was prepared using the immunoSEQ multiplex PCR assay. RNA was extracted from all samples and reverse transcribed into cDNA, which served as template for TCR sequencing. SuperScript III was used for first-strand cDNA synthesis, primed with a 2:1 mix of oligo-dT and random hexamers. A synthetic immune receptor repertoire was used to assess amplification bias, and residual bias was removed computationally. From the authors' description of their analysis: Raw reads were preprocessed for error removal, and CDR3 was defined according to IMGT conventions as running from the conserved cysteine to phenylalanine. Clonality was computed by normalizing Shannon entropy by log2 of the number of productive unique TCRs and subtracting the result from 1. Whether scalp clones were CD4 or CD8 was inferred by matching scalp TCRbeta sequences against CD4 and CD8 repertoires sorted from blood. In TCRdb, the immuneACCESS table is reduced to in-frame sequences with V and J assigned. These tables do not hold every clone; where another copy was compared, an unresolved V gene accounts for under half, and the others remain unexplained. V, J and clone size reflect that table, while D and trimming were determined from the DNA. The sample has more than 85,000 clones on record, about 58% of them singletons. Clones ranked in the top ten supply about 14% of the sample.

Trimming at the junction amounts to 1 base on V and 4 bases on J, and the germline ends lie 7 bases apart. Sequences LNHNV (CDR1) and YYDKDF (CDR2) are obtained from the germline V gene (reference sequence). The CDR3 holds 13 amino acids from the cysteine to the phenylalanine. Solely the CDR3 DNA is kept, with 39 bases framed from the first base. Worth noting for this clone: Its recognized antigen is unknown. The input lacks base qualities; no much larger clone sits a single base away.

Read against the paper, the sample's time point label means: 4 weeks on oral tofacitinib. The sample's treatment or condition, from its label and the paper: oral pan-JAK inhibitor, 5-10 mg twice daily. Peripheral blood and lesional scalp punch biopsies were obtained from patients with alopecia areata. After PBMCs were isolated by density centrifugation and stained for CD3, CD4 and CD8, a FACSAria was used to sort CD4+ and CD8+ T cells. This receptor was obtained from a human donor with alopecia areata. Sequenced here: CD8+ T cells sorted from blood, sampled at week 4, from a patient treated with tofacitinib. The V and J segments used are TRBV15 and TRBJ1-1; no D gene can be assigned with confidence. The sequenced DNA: TGTGCCACCAGCAGAGGTATCACCACTGAAGCTTTCTTT. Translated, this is CATSRGITTEAFF.